These 18 T cell receptor beta chains came from one sample sequenced in a study of blood T cell repertoires in COVID-19 (TCRdb year 2020). The library was produced with the immunoSEQ multiplex PCR assay. As stored in TCRdb, this immuneACCESS dataset retains in-frame rearrangements with V and J assigned. A fraction of the clones does not appear; measured against another copy, unresolved V genes explain less than half of the discrepancy, and the remainder lacks a known reason. The sample table holds fewer than 300,000 clones, of which 80% to 85% were seen once. The ten largest clones capture approximately 14% of the sample. The sequenced material came from peripheral blood. Receptors were obtained from an older person with COVID-19, enrolled during active disease.

This clone was seen once. The rearrangement joins TRBV13 to TRBJ1-6; maybe TRBD1 (5 bases). Germline-derived CDR1 and CDR2 are PRHDT and FYEKMQ (reference sequence). CDR3 size: 14 residues. Trimming stripped 6 bases from V and 7 bases from J, with 13 bases between. The CDR3 loop is CASRRDSENSPLHF. Here the CDR3 DNA reads TGTGCCAGCAGACGAGACAGCGAAAATTCACCCCTCCACTTT. The entire variable domain, with the rest obtained from reference TRBV13 and TRBJ1-6, is as follows: AAGVIQSPRHLIKEKRETATLKCYPIPRHDTVYWYQQGPGQDPQFLISFYEKMQSDKGSIPDRFSAQQFSDYHSELNMSSLELGDSALYFCASRRDSENSPLHFGNGTRLTVT.

The chain carries TRBV2 and TRBJ2-3; 7 nucleotides align to TRBD2. The CDR3 runs 16 residues. After removal of 6 bases from V and 2 bases from J, the junction contained 11 bases not matched to a gene. CDR1 and CDR2 (germline): SNHLY, FYNNEI. In DNA, the CDR3 is TGTGCCAGCAGCTTGGCGGGAGTAGGTAACACAGATACGCAGTATTTT. Its protein product is CASSLAGVGNTDTQYF.

V is TRBV7-3 and J is TRBJ2-1, with 11 positions matching TRBD2. The V gene's germline CDR1 is SGHTA and CDR2 FQGTGA. V trimming: 5 bases; J trimming: 5 bases; junction bases outside the gene matches: 8. This CDR3 has 16 amino acids. The CDR3 reads CASSPISGGANNEQFF. The CDR3 DNA follows: TGTGCCAGCAGCCCAATTAGCGGGGGGGCAAACAATGAGCAGTTCTTC.

This chain links TRBV5-4 with TRBJ2-5; D might be TRBD2 (5 bases). The germline gives CDR1 SGHNT, CDR2 YYREEE (reference sequence). Deletions cut 4 bases from V and 2 bases from J, with 21 bases between. The CDR3 contains 17 residues. CDR3 residues: CASSPPITGKKQETQYF. In nucleotides, the CDR3 is TGTGCCAGCAGCCCACCCATCACGGGAAAGAAGCAAGAGACCCAGTACTTC.

The rearrangement links TRBV28 to TRBJ2-7; 10 nucleotides match TRBD2. Germline V gene data show CDR1 as MDHEN and CDR2 as SYDVKM. The trim removed 6 bases at V and 4 bases at J, leaving 21 bases unmatched. The CDR3 length is 19 residues. Written as DNA, the CDR3 is TGTGCCAGCAGGACAGGGTCGGGCGGGATAGCGGGAGGCTTGTACGAGCAGTACTTC. It codes for CASRTGSGGIAGGLYEQYF.

The gene calls are TRBV13 and TRBJ2-3, with a weak D call TRBD2 (5 bases). The CDR3 spans 15 residues. CDR1 PRHDT and CDR2 FYEKMQ come from the germline V gene (reference sequence). Trimming pared 4 bases from V and 4 bases from J, leaving 15 bases between. CDR3 sequence reads: CASSSSGFGADTQYF. The CDR3, as DNA: TGTGCCAGCAGCTCCTCGGGGTTTGGTGCAGATACGCAGTATTTT.

The rearrangement joins TRBV6-5 to TRBJ1-2; a possible D gene is TRBD1 (5 bases). The CDR3 is 13 residues long. Between the trimmed V and J ends, which lost 5 bases and 6 bases, there was a span of 13 bases. Germline assignment: CDR1 MNHEY and CDR2 SVGAGI. The CDR3 bases are TGTGCCAGCAGTCGGGGGAATGAGAATGGCTACACCTTC. Translated: CASSRGNENGYTF.

V gene TRBV19 combines with J gene TRBJ1-2, with D possibly TRBD1 on 5 matching bases. The length of the CDR3 is 12 residues. Germline loops: CDR1 LNHDA, CDR2 SQIVND (reference sequence). V was cut by 1 base and J by 10 bases, with 10 bases left in between. The CDR3 region has the DNA TGTGCCAGTAGTATAGGACAGTTCGCCTACACCTTC. This codes for CASSIGQFAYTF.

This chain links TRBV6-1 with TRBJ2-5; TRBD1 is a possible D gene (6 bases). CDR3 length equals 15 residues. The V and J ends lost 1 base and 1 base respectively, with 10 bases between them. Germline CDR1 is MNHNS and CDR2 is SASEGT. In nucleotides, the CDR3 is TGTGCCAGCAGTGAAGGGCCAGGGGCCCAAGAGACCCAGTACTTC. Residues: CASSEGPGAQETQYF.

This chain uses TRBV28 with TRBJ2-1; 7 bases are a match to TRBD1. Germline CDR1 reads MDHEN; CDR2 reads SYDVKM. The V and J ends lost 5 bases and 3 bases, in that order; junction bases with no gene match: 7. The CDR3 spans 15 residues. CDR3 residues: CASSPGTDYYNEQFF. The CDR3 coding sequence is TGTGCCAGCAGTCCCGGGACAGACTACTACAATGAGCAGTTCTTC.

The V gene is TRBV7-2, the J gene TRBJ1-5; weak D call: TRBD1 (5 bases). This CDR3 comprises 14 residues. Germline-derived CDR1 and CDR2 are SGHTA and FQGNSA. V shed 5 bases and J shed 7 bases, with 15 bases lying between them. CDR3 sequence reads: CASSAGRGGQPQHF. For the CDR3, the DNA is TGTGCCAGCAGCGCGGGAAGGGGCGGGCAGCCCCAGCATTTT.

The chain combines TRBV19 with TRBJ2-7; the match to TRBD2 covers 12 bases. J was trimmed by 6 bases and V by 9 bases; bases with no gene match: 12. Germline loops: CDR1 LNHDA, CDR2 SQIVND (reference sequence). The CDR3 is 15 amino acids. The CDR3 protein is CARETSGRFRGEQYF. The CDR3 DNA reads as TGTGCCAGAGAGACTAGCGGGAGATTTCGGGGCGAGCAGTACTTC.

The genes are TRBV28 and TRBJ1-5, with 8 bases matching TRBD1. This CDR3 has 15 amino acids. V dropped 6 bases and J dropped 6; count of bases not matched to a gene: 10. CDR1 is MDHEN and CDR2 is SYDVKM in the germline V gene. The CDR3 coding sequence is TGTGCCAGCAGCCTAACACTGGACAGGGTTCAGCCCCAGCATTTT. Translation gives CASSLTLDRVQPQHF.

The genes are TRBV7-3 and TRBJ2-1; TRBD2 matches 12 bases. V was pared by 4 bases and J by 8 bases, with 6 bases of the junction left unmatched. The CDR3 runs to 15 residues. CDR1 and CDR2 (germline): SGHTA, FQGTGA. The CDR3, as DNA: TGTGCCAGCAGCTCGACTAGCGGGAGCCGGCATGAGCAGTTCTTC. Translated, it gives CASSSTSGSRHEQFF.

The rearrangement uses TRBV19 and TRBJ2-7; weak D call: TRBD2 (5 bases). CDR3 length: 11 residues. Trimming cost V 6 bases and J 6 bases, with 9 bases left between them. Germline V gene sequence: CDR1 LNHDA, CDR2 SQIVND (reference sequence). Here the CDR3 reads CASSSRGEQYF. In nucleotides, the CDR3 is TGTGCCAGTAGCTCTCGGGGCGAGCAGTACTTC.

The chain carries TRBV27 and TRBJ1-6; 7 positions agree with TRBD1. The CDR3 has 17 residues. Germline CDR1 reads MNHEY; CDR2 reads SMNVEV (reference sequence). V dropped 3 bases and J dropped 3; count of bases not matched to a gene: 8. This chain's CDR3 is CASSFANRGSYNSPLHF. CDR3 DNA sequence: TGTGCCAGCAGTTTCGCCAACAGGGGAAGCTATAATTCACCCCTCCACTTT.

The rearrangement links TRBV28 to TRBJ2-7, with D maybe TRBD2 (6 bases). Trimming stripped 6 bases from V and 5 bases from J, with 17 bases between. The CDR3 runs 14 residues. Germline V lookup: CDR1 MDHEN, CDR2 SYDVKM. The CDR3 nucleotides read TGTGCCAGCAGCCCGGCGGGGACCGCCAACGAGCAGTACTTC. Its translation: CASSPAGTANEQYF.

The chain is built from TRBV7-8 and TRBJ1-1, with 9 bases lining up with TRBD1. Germline V gene lookup returns CDR1 SGHVS and CDR2 FQNEAQ. Losses at the gene ends were 5 bases for V and 3 bases for J; bases not matched to a gene: 7. There are 15 residues in the CDR3. The CDR3 nucleotides are TGTGCCAGCAGCCCCCGGGACAGGGTCGACACTGAAGCTTTCTTT. Translating it yields CASSPRDRVDTEAFF.